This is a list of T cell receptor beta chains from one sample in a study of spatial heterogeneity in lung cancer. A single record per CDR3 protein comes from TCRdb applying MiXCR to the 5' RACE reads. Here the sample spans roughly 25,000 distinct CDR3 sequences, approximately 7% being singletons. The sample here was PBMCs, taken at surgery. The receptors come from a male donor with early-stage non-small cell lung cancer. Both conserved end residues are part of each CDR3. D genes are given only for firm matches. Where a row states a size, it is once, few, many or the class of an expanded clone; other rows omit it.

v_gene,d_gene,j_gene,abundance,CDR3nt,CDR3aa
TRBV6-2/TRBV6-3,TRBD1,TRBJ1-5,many,TGTGCCAGCAGTTACGCCGGGACAGGCAATCAGCCCCAGCATTTT,CASSYAGTGNQPQHF
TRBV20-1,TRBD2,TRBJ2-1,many,TGCAGTGCGGAAAGGGGCAGCGGGACTAGCTCCTACAATGAGCAGTTCTTC,CSAERGSGTSSYNEQFF
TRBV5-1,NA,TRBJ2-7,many,TGCGCCAGCAGGTCCGACATACAGGGTAACGAGCAGTACTTC,CASRSDIQGNEQYF
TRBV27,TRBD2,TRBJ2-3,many,TGTGCCAGCAGTTTCCGGGGACTAGCGGGGGGGCCGGCAGATACGCAGTATTTT,CASSFRGLAGGPADTQYF
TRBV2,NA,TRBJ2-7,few,TGTGCCAGCAGTGAAGACCGACTGGGGGGTTACGAGCAGTACTTC,CASSEDRLGGYEQYF
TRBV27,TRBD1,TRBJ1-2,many,TGTGCCAGCAGTTTTCCAGGGGGCGCTGGCTACACCTTC,CASSFPGGAGYTF
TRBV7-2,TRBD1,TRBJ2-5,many,TGTGCCAGCAGCTCTAGACAGGGTGGGGGAGAGACCCAGTACTTC,CASSSRQGGGETQYF
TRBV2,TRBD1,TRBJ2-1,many,TGTGCCAGCAGTACAGGGGGCGCAGGCAATGAGCAGTTCTTC,CASSTGGAGNEQFF
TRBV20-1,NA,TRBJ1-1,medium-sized,TGCAGTGCTAGAGATGCCAGAAACACTGAAGCTTTCTTT,CSARDARNTEAFF
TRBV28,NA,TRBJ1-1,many,TGTGCCAGCAGCCCTAGGGGCCGGGCTGAAGCTTTCTTT,CASSPRGRAEAFF
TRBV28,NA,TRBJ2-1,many,TGTGCCAGCAGTTTATGGTCCTACAATGAGCAGTTCTTC,CASSLWSYNEQFF
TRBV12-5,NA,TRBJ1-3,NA,TGTGCTAGTGGTTTGGTACAAGACTCTGGAAACACCATATATTTT,CASGLVQDSGNTIYF
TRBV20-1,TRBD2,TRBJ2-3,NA,TGCAGTGCAATACTAGCGGTTCGCACAGATACGCAGTATTTT,CSAILAVRTDTQYF
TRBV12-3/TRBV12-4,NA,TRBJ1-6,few,TGTGCCAGCAGTTTAGGGGACGGATATTCACCCCTCCACTTT,CASSLGDGYSPLHF
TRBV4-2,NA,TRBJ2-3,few,TGTGCCAGCAGCCAAGAATGGGGGGATGCAGATACGCAGTATTTT,CASSQEWGDADTQYF
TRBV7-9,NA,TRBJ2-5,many,TGTGCCAGCAGCTCCAGGGGGAGGGGCCAAGAGACCCAGTACTTC,CASSSRGRGQETQYF
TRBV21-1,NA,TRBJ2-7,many,TGTGCCAGCGAGGCCCACCGGGCGTCCTACGAGCAGTACTTC,CASEAHRASYEQYF
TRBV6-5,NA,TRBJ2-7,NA,TGTGCCAGCAGGGATGGGACCGGCGAGCAGTACTTC,CASRDGTGEQYF
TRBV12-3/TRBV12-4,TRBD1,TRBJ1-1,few,TGTGCCAGCGCGGGACAGGGACGTACTGAAGCTTTCTTT,CASAGQGRTEAFF
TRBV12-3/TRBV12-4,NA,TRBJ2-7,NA,TGTGCCAGCAGACAGGGGGGGACCTCCTACGAGCAGTACTTC,CASRQGGTSYEQYF
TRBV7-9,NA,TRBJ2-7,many,TGTGCCAGCAGTCCCAAGGGCCCCTACGAGCAGTACTTC,CASSPKGPYEQYF
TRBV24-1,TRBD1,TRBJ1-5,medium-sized,TGTGCCACCAGTGAGCATCGGACAGGTAGCAATCAGCCCCAGCATTTT,CATSEHRTGSNQPQHF
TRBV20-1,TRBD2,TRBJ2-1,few,TGCAGTGCTAGAGATGTTGGTAGCGGGGGGTCCAATGAGCAGTTCTTC,CSARDVGSGGSNEQFF
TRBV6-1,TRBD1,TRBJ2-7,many,TGTGCCAGCGTGAGAGGGGGCGAATCGGACGAGCAGTACTTC,CASVRGGESDEQYF
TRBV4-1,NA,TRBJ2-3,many,TGCGCCAGCAGCTTCAGCGCTACTAGCACAGATACGCAGTATTTT,CASSFSATSTDTQYF
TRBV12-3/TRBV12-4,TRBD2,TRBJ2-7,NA,TGTGCCAGCAGTTTCTCGGCTAGCGGGAGCTCCTACGAGCAGTACTTC,CASSFSASGSSYEQYF
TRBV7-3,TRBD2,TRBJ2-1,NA,TGTGCCAGCAGCCCCGGACTAGCGGGGCCTGGGGGTGAGCAGTTCTTC,CASSPGLAGPGGEQFF
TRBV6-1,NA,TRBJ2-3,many,TGTGCCAGCAGTGAAGAGGACGCCATCACAGATACGCAGTATTTT,CASSEEDAITDTQYF
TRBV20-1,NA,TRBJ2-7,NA,TGCAGTGCTAGCGGGCCCTACGAGCAGTACTTC,CSASGPYEQYF
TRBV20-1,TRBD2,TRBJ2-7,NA,TGCAGTGCTAGGCTAGCGGGACTTTACGAGCAGTACTTC,CSARLAGLYEQYF
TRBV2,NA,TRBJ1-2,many,TGTGCCAGCAGTGGTACGAAAGACTATGGCTACACCTTC,CASSGTKDYGYTF
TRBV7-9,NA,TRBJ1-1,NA,TGTGCCAGCAGCTACAGCCCCGGGTCTAAAGCTTTCTTT,CASSYSPGSKAFF
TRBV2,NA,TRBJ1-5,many,TGTGCCAGCAGGAAGGGTACGAGCAATCAGCCCCAGCATTTT,CASRKGTSNQPQHF
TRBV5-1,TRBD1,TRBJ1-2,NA,TGCGCCAGCAGCTTGGACCTTACAGGGGGCGCGAACTATGGCTACACCTTC,CASSLDLTGGANYGYTF
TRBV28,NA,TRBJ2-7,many,TGTGCCAGCACGGAGGGAGCCTACGAGCAGTACTTC,CASTEGAYEQYF
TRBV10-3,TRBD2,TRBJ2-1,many,TGTGCCATCTCTAGCGGGGGCTCCTACAATGAGCAGTTCTTC,CAISSGGSYNEQFF
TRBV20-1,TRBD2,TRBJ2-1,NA,TGCAGTGCTAGGTCCCGGGGGGGCTTGGATGAGCAGTTCTTC,CSARSRGGLDEQFF
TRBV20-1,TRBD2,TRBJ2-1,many,TGCAGTGCTGGGGCTGGCGGGGGATTCTACAATGAGCAGTTCTTC,CSAGAGGGFYNEQFF
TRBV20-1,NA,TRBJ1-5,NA,TGCAGTGCCAGAGGGGATAGCAATCAGCCCCAGCATTTT,CSARGDSNQPQHF
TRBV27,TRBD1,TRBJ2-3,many,TGTGCCAGCAGTCCGGACAGGCTGAACACAGATACGCAGTATTTT,CASSPDRLNTDTQYF